What follows are 5 T cell receptor beta chains derived from one specimen sequenced in a study of Graves' ophthalmopathy and Graves' hyperthyroidism. RNA transcripts served as template for amplifying TCR beta CDR3 sequences. HTBI primers served in a first-round RT-PCR, which a second-round multiplex PCR followed. TCRdb analysed the multiplex PCR reads with MiXCR anew, one entry per CDR3 protein. Here the sample spans 300,000 to 350,000 distinct CDR3 sequences, around a sixth being singletons. Material for sequencing was peripheral blood. These receptors all stem from an adult man with Graves' ophthalmopathy.

This clonotype occurred many times. The gene calls are TRBV24-1 and TRBJ2-3, with 8 bases identical to TRBD1. Germline V gene data show CDR1 as KGHDR and CDR2 as SFDVKD. The CDR3 extends over 15 amino acids. V dropped 5 bases and J dropped 4; count of bases not matched to a gene: 7. The CDR3 coding sequence is TGTGCCACCAGTGTGAGTACAGGGGGGCCAGATACGCAGTATTTT. Protein: CATSVSTGGPDTQYF.

This clonotype came up a few times. The chain has TRBV7-2 and TRBJ1-1, with D tentatively TRBD1 (5 bases). The CDR3 is made up of 14 amino acids. Germline loops: CDR1 SGHTA, CDR2 FQGNSA. Trimming cost V 5 bases and J 5 bases, with 15 bases left between them. The CDR3 is CASSPPGGGTEAFF. CDR3 nucleotides: TGTGCCAGCAGCCCCCCCGGGGGGGGAACTGAAGCTTTCTTT.

This clonotype has ten or more counts. The chain employs TRBV6-2 or TRBV6-3 and TRBJ2-7, with D uncertain. The CDR3 is made up of 13 amino acids. Germline V gene lookup returns CDR1 MNHEY and CDR2 SVGEGT. V was pared by 2 bases and J by 2 bases, with 7 bases between. The CDR3 reads CASSYASPYEQYF. CDR3 coding DNA: TGTGCCAGCAGTTACGCGTCACCCTACGAGCAGTACTTC.

This clonotype was counted at least ten times. The V and J genes are TRBV30 and TRBJ2-7; D ambiguous. V was cut by 3 bases and J by 7 bases, with 13 bases left in between. Germline CDR1 reads GTSNPN; CDR2 reads SVGIG (reference sequence). This CDR3 spans 12 amino acids. The DNA of the CDR3 is TGTGCCTGGAGCCCAGGTTTAAGGGAGCAGTACTTC. Amino acid sequence: CAWSPGLREQYF.

This clonotype was counted ten times or more. The CDR3 region is CASSYLSENTEAFF. The CDR3 nucleotides read TGTGCCAGCAGTTACCTCTCGGAGAACACTGAAGCTTTCTTT. The V gene is TRBV6-5, the J gene TRBJ1-1; D is ambiguous. The CDR3 totals 14 residues. The germline V gene encodes CDR1 MNHEY and CDR2 SVGAGI. With 2 bases removed from V and 1 base from J, the gap between germline ends came to 8 bases.